The present T cell receptor (beta chain) was sequenced within a study of blood T cells in healthy people across ages. The total RNA that was extracted per sample amounted to at least 5 micrograms. Overall study results and limits: Estimated diversity across one million T cells was deemed an underestimate.

Primed by a sample-barcoded 5' primer and a J-beta primer mix, a second PCR proceeded for about 6 to 12 cycles. TCRdb reanalysed the 5' RACE reads using MiXCR and keeps one entry per CDR3 protein. Found here are some 1.8 million distinct CDR3 sequences, about 39% of them singletons; the top ten hold about 23%. CDR1 is LGHNA and CDR2 is YNFKEQ in the germline V gene. The CDR3 totals 15 residues. V was clipped by 0 bases and J by 5 bases, with 11 bases between them. This clonotype was seen a handful of times. The target antigen is unknown. The sample comprised blood. The clonotype comes from a human donor in good health. J is TRBJ1-5 and V is TRBV4-2; D is uncertain. CDR3 sequence: CASSQDFEGYQPQHF. CDR3 in DNA: TGTGCCAGCAGCCAAGATTTCGAGGGTTATCAGCCCCAGCATTTT.